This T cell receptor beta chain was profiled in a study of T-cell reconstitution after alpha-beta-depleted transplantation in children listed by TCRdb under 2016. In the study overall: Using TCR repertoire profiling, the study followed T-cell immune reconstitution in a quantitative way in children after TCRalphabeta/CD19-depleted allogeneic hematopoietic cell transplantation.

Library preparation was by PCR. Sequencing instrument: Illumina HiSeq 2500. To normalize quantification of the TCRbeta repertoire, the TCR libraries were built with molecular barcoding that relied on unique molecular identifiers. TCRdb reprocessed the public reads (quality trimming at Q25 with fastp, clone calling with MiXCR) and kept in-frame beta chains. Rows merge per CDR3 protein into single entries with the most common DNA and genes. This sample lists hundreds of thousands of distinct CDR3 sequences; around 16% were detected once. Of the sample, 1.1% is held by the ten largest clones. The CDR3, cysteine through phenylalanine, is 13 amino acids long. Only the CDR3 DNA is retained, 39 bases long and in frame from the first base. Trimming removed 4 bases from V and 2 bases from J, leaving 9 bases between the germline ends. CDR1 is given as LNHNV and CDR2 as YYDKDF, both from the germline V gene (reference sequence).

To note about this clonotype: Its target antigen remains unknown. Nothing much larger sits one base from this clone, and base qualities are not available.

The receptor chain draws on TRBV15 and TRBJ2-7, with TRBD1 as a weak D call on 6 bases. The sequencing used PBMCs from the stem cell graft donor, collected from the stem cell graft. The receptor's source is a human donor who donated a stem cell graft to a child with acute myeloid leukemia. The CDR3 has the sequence CATSMDSTYEQYF. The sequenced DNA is TGTGCCACCAGCATGGACAGTACCTACGAGCAGTACTTC.